This TCR beta chain was sequenced during a study of blood T cells in healthy people across ages. Next came a second PCR, run for about 6 to 12 cycles, which used a sample-barcoded 5' primer along with a J-beta primer mix. One entry per CDR3 protein, called by TCRdb with MiXCR from the 5' RACE reads. Found here are around 870,000 distinct CDR3 sequences, roughly 26% of them singletons; the top ten hold around 15%. Each donor was a healthy Caucasian individual from Russia, aged roughly 6 to 95. The draw of peripheral blood yielded roughly 9.4 milliliters from each donor. Total RNA was isolated from each sample in quantities of at least 6 micrograms. Findings and caveats of the study: Higher naive T cell percentage went strongly together with higher TCR beta diversity.

About this clonotype: Its specificity is unknown.

Germline V gene data show CDR1 as SGDLS and CDR2 as YYNGEE. With 4 bases clipped from V and 1 base from J, the junction kept 10 bases outside the gene matches. This CDR3 spans 16 amino acids. The sequenced material came from blood. The TCR originated in an elderly woman in good health. The rearrangement uses TRBV9 and TRBJ1-1, with 7 positions matching TRBD1. This chain's CDR3 is CASSPREGQRNTEAFF. The CDR3 DNA sequence: TGTGCCAGCAGCCCCAGGGAGGGACAGAGGAACACTGAAGCTTTCTTT. Together with reference TRBV9 and TRBJ1-1, the CDR3 gives the full variable domain: DSGVTQTPKHLITATGQRVTLRCSPRSGDLSVYWYQQSLDQGLQFLIQYYNGEERAKGNILERFSAQQFPDLHSELNLSSLELGDSALYFCASSPREGQRNTEAFFGQGTRLTVV.